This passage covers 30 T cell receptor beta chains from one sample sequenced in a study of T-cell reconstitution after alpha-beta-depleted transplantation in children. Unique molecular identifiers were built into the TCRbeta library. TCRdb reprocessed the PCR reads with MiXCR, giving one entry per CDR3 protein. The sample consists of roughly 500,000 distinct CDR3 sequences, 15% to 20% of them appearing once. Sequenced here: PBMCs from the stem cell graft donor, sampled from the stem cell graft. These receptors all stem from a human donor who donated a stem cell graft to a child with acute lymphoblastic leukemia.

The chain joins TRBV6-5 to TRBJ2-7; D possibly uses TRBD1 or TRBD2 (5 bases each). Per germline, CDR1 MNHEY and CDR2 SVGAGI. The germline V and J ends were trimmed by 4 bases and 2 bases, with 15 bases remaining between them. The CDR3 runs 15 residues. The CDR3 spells CASSFRDVPAYEQYF. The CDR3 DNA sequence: TGTGCCAGCAGTTTCCGGGACGTTCCAGCCTACGAGCAGTACTTC.

The CDR3 spells CASSNSGRGNTEAFF. As DNA, the CDR3 is TGTGCCAGCTCCAATTCGGGGAGGGGGAACACTGAAGCTTTCTTT. This rearrangement joins TRBV18 to TRBJ1-1, with a weak D call TRBD1 (5 bases). Trimming took off 6 bases at V and 1 base at J, with 15 bases between the two ends. The germline CDR1 and CDR2 sequences are KGHSH and LQKENI. This CDR3 is built from 15 residues.

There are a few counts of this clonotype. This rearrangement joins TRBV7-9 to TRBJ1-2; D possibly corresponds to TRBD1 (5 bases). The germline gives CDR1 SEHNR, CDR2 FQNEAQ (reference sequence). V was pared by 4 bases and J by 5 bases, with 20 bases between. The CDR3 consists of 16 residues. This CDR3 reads CASSSTKGTPSYGYTF. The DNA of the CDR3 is TGTGCCAGCAGCTCGACCAAAGGGACCCCTTCTTATGGCTACACCTTC. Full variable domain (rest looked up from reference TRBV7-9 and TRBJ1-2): DTGVSQNPRHKITKRGQNVTFRCDPISEHNRLYWYRQTLGQGPEFLTYFQNEAQLEKSRLLSDRFSAERPKGSFSTLEIQRTEQGDSAMYLCASSSTKGTPSYGYTFGSGTRLTVV.

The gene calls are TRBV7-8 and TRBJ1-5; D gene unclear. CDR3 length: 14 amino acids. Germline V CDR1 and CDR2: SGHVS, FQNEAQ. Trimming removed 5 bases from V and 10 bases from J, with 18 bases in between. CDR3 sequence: CASSPNQLHGPQHF. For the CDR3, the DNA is TGTGCCAGCAGCCCTAACCAACTCCATGGCCCCCAGCATTTT.

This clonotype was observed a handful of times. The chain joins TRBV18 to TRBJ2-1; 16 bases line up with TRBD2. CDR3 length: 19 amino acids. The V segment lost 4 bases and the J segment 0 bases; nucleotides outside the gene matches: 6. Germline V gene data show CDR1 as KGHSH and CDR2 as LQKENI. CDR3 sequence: CASSLPGLAGGSSYNEQFF. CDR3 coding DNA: TGTGCCAGCTCACTCCCGGGACTAGCGGGAGGGAGCTCCTACAATGAGCAGTTCTTC.

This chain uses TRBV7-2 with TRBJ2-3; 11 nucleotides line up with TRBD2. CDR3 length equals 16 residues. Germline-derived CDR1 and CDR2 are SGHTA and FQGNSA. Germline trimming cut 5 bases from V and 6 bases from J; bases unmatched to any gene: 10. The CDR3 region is CASSPLGLAGSDTQYF. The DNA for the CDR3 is TGTGCCAGCAGCCCCCTCGGACTAGCGGGTTCGGATACGCAGTATTTT.

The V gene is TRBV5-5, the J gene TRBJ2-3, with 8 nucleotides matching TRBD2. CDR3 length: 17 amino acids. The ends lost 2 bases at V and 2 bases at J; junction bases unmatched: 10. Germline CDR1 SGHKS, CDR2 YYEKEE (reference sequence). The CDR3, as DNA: TGTGCCAGCAGCTTAGGAGCGGGAGCGCGATACACAGATACGCAGTATTTT. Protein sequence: CASSLGAGARYTDTQYF. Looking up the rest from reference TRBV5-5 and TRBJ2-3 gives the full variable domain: DAGVTQSPTHLIKTRGQQVTLRCSPISGHKSVSWYQQVLGQGPQFIFQYYEKEERGRGNFPDRFSARQFPNYSSELNVNALLLGDSALYLCASSLGAGARYTDTQYFGPGTRLTVL.

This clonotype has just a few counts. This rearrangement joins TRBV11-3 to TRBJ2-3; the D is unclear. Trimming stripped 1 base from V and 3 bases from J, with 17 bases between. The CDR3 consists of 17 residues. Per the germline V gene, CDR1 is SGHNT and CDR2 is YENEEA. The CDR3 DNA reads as TGTGCCAGCAGCTTAGTGGGCTTTCCCTTTGAAACAGATACGCAGTATTTT. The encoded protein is CASSLVGFPFETDTQYF.

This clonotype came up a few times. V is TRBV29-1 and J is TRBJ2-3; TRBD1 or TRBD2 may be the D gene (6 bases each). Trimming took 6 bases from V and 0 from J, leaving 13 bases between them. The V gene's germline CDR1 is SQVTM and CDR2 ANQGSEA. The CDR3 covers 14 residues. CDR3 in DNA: TGCAGCGTCGATCGGGGGCCTAGCACAGATACGCAGTATTTT. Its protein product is CSVDRGPSTDTQYF.

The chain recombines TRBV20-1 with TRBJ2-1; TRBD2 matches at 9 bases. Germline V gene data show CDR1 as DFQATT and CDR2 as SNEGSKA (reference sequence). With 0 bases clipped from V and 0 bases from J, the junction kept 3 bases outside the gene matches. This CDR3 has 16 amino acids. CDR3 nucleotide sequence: TGCAGTGCTAGAGATCTAGCGGGAACCTCCTACAATGAGCAGTTCTTC. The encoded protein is CSARDLAGTSYNEQFF.

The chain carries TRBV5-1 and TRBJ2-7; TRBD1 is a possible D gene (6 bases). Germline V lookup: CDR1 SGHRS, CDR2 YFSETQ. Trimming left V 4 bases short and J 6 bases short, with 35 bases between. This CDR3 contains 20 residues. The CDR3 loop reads CASSRVSPFARGTGVAEQYF. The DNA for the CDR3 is TGCGCCAGCAGCCGCGTTAGTCCCTTTGCCAGGGGTACAGGAGTAGCCGAGCAGTACTTC.

DNA for the CDR3: TGTGCCAGCAGTTCCCATCACGGGGGGGGTACTGAAGCTTTCTTT. It is translated as CASSSHHGGGTEAFF. This chain uses TRBV6-5 with TRBJ1-1, with D possibly matching TRBD1 (5 bases). This CDR3 spans 15 amino acids. V lost 4 bases and J lost 5, with 17 bases in between. Germline CDR1 and CDR2: MNHEY and SVGAGI.

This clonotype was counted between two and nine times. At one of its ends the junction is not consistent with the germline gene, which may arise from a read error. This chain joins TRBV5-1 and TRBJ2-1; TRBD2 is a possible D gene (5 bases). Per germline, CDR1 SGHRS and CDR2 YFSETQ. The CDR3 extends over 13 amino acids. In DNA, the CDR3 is TGCGCCAGCTGCTTGTTCGGGAACAATGAGCAGTTCTTC. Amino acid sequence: CASCLFGNNEQFF.

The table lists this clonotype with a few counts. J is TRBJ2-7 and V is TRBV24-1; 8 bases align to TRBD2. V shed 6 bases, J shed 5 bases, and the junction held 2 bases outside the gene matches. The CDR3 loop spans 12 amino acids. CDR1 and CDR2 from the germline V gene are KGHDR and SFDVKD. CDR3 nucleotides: TGTGCCACCAGTTATAGCGGGAACGAGCAGTACTTC. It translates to CATSYSGNEQYF.

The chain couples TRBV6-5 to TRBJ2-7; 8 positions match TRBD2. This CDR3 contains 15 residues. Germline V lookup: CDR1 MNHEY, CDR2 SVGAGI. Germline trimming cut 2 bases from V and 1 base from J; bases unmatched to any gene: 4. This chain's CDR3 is CASSYPAGESYEQYF. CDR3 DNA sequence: TGTGCCAGCAGTTACCCAGCGGGAGAATCCTACGAGCAGTACTTC.

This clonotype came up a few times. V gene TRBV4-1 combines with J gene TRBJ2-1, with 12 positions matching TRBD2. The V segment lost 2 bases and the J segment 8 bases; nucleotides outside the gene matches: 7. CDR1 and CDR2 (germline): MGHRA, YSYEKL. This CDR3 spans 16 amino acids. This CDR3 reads CASSQPTSGRRDEQFF. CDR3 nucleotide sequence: TGCGCCAGCAGCCAACCTACTAGCGGGAGGAGGGATGAGCAGTTCTTC.

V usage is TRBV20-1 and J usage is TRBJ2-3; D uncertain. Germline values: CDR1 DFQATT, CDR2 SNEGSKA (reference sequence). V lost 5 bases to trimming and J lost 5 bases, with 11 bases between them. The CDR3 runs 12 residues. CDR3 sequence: CSAEAGVDTQYF. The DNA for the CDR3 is TGCAGTGCTGAGGCTGGGGTAGATACGCAGTATTTT.

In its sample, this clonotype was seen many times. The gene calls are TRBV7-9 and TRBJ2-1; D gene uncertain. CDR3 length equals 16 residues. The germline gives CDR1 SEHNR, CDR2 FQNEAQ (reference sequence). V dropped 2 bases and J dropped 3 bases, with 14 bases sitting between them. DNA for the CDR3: TGTGCCAGCAGCTTAAAGGTCACTCGGAACTACAATGAGCAGTTCTTC. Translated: CASSLKVTRNYNEQFF. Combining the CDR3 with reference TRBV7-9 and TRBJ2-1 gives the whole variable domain DTGVSQNPRHKITKRGQNVTFRCDPISEHNRLYWYRQTLGQGPEFLTYFQNEAQLEKSRLLSDRFSAERPKGSFSTLEIQRTEQGDSAMYLCASSLKVTRNYNEQFFGPGTRLTVL.

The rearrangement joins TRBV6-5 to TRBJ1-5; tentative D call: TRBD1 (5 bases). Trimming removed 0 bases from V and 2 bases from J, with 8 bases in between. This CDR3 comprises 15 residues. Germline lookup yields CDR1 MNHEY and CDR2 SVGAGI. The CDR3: CASSYSGVGNQPQHF. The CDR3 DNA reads TGTGCCAGCAGTTACTCGGGGGTTGGCAATCAGCCCCAGCATTTT.

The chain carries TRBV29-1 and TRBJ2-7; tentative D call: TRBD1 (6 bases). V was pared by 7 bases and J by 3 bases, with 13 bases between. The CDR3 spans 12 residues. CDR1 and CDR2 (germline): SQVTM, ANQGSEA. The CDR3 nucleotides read TGCAGCGCAGGGGACGGGGACTACGAGCAGTACTTC. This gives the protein CSAGDGDYEQYF.

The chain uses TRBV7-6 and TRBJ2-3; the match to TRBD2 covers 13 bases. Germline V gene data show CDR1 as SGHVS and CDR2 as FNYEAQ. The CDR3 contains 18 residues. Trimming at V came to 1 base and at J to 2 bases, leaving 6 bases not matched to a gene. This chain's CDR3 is CASSLGPTSGRFTDTQYF. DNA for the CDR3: TGTGCCAGCAGCTTAGGCCCGACTAGCGGGAGGTTCACAGATACGCAGTATTTT.

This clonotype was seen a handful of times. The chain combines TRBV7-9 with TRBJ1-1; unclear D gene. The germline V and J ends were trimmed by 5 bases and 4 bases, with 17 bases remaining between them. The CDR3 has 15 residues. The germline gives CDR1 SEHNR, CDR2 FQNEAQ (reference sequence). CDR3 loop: CASSPPRWLGTEAFF. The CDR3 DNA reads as TGTGCCAGCAGCCCACCCAGGTGGCTCGGCACTGAAGCTTTCTTT.

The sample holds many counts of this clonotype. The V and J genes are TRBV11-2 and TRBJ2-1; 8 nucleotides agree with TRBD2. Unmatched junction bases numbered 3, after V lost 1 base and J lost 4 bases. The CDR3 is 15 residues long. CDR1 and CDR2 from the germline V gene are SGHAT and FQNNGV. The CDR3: CASSLGPSGYNEQFF. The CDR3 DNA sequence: TGTGCCAGCAGCTTAGGTCCTAGCGGGTACAATGAGCAGTTCTTC.

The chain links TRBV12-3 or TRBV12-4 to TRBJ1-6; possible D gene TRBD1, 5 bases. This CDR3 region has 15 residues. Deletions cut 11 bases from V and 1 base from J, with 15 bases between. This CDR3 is CAARKGLSYNSPLHF. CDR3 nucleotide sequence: TGTGCCGCGAGAAAGGGGTTGTCCTATAATTCACCCCTCCACTTT.

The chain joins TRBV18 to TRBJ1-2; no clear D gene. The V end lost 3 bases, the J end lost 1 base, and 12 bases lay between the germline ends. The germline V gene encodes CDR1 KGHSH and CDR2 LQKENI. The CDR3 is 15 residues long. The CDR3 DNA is TGTGCCAGCTCACCTCGGGCAGCTTATAACTATGGCTACACCTTC. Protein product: CASSPRAAYNYGYTF.

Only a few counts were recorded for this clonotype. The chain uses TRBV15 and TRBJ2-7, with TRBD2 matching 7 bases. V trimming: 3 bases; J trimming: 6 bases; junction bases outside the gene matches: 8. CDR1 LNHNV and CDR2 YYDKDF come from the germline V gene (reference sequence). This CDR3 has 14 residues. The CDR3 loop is CATSRTSPTAEQYF. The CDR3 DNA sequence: TGTGCCACCAGCAGGACTAGCCCTACGGCCGAGCAGTACTTC.

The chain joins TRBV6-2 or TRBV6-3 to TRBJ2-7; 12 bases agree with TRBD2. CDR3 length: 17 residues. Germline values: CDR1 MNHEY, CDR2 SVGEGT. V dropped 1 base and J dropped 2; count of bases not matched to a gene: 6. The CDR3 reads CASSYFPASGRAYEQYF. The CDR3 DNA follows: TGTGCCAGCAGTTACTTCCCGGCTAGCGGGAGGGCCTACGAGCAGTACTTC.

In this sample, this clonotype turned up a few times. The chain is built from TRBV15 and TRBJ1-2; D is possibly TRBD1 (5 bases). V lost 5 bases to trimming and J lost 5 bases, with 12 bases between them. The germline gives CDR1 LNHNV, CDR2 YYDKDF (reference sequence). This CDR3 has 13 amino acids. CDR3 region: CATSVIRDYGYTF. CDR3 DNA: TGTGCCACCAGCGTTATCAGGGATTATGGCTACACCTTC.

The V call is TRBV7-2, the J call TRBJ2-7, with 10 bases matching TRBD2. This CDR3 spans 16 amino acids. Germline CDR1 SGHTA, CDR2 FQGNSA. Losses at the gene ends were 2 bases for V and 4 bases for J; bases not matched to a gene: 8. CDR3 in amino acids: CASSLIASGSGYEQYF. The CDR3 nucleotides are TGTGCCAGCAGCTTAATAGCTAGCGGGAGTGGATACGAGCAGTACTTC.

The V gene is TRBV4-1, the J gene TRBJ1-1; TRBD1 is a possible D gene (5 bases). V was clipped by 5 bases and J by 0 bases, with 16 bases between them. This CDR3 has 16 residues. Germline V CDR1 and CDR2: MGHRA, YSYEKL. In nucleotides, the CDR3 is TGCGCCAGCAGCACGCGACAGTTCCCCATGAACACTGAAGCTTTCTTT. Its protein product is CASSTRQFPMNTEAFF.